A selection of T cell receptor beta chains follows, all from one sample in a study of molecular identifiers for immune sequencing clone quantification. TCRdb recomputed calls from the PCR reads with MiXCR, one row per CDR3 protein. The table records some 97,000 distinct CDR3 sequences, approximately 25% of them present only once. Sequenced input: naive CD8+ T cells from blood, with Jurkat cell RNA spiked in. The receptors originated from a human donor in good health. Some libraries in this study had Jurkat cell RNA spiked in. Both conserved end residues are part of each CDR3. The D gene is left open where the match is weak. Size values are once, few and many counts, or a class for expanded clones, and some rows have none.

>NA|many|TRBV27|TRBJ2-2|12
TGTGCCAGCAGGGTAGGAGCCGGGGAGCTGTTTTTT
CASRVGAGELFF
>NA|few|TRBV19|TRBJ1-5|15
TGTGCCAGTAGTATAGCAGGGGCAGAACATCAGCCCCAGCATTTT
CASSIAGAEHQPQHF
>NA|NA|TRBV12-3/TRBV12-4|TRBJ2-7|13
TGTGCCAGCAGTTACGACAGGCCCTACGAGCAGTACTTC
CASSYDRPYEQYF
>TRBD1|few|TRBV7-9|TRBJ2-7|14
TGTGCCAGCAGCCCGGGACAGGGCTACTACGGGCAGTACTTC
CASSPGQGYYGQYF
>TRBD2|few|TRBV4-3|TRBJ2-1|16
TGCGCCAGCAGCCAAAAGAGCGGGAGCTCCTACAATGAGCAGTTCTTC
CASSQKSGSSYNEQFF
>TRBD2|many|TRBV2|TRBJ2-3|19
TGTGCCAGCGGCGGGGTACCGGGACTAGCGGGGGACCCCACAGATACGCAGTATTTT
CASGGVPGLAGDPTDTQYF
>NA|many|TRBV5-1|TRBJ2-5|15
TGCGCCAGCAGCTTGGCCATGGCCTCCCAAGAGACCCAGTACTTC
CASSLAMASQETQYF
>NA|few|TRBV5-1|TRBJ2-3|15
TGCGCCAGCAGCTTGCGGCACCCTAGCACAGATACGCAGTATTTT
CASSLRHPSTDTQYF
>NA|many|TRBV13|TRBJ2-2|15
TGTGCCAGCAGCCGAGCAGGGGACAACACCGGGGAGCTGTTTTTT
CASSRAGDNTGELFF
>NA|few|TRBV7-9|TRBJ1-4|13
TGTGCCAGCAACTTACAGACGGATGAAAAACTGTTTTTT
CASNLQTDEKLFF